This T cell receptor beta chain derives from a study of cytomegalovirus exposure and HLA in healthy donors (dated by TCRdb to 2016 to 2017). Broadly, across the study: According to an earlier analysis of a few hundred of the donors, 150 million to 200 million T cells yielded 117 million unique TCR beta sequences and around 280 Gb of sequence data. An early release that covered roughly 600 HLA-typed donors contained about 300 gigabases of sequencing data and 85 million to 100 million unique TCR sequences. Among the roughly 400 genotyped donors, 75% to 90% belonged to the genetic ancestry cluster associated with self-reported Caucasian donors. The study aimed to test whether signatures of past pathogen exposure could be identified by cataloging public T cell receptors. The T cell repertoires of around 730 subjects were profiled by immunosequencing and related to cytomegalovirus serostatus. Besides the first cohort of about 730 subjects, a separate validation cohort made up of about 120 different subjects was used. To predict cytomegalovirus infection status, the study brought together high-throughput TCR immunosequencing, statistical association of individual TCRs with disease status, and machine learning. To study patterns of TCR occurrence, a later analysis re-analyzed previously published TCR beta repertoires from 650 to 750 donors and added high-resolution HLA genotyping. In the later analysis, no new phenotypic data were used to find candidate immune exposures; instead, reliance was placed on TCR beta sequences and their occurrence across donors. To decide whether each TCR beta V gene segment behaved as functional or pseudogenic, an earlier analysis of fewer than 750 of the donors relied on high-throughput TCR beta sequencing. Alongside the repertoire data, information on donor age, sex, ethnicity and CMV serostatus was compiled. In a later genetic analysis, genome-wide SNP genotypes for about 65% of the 666 donors were used, and that subset was treated as a discovery cohort. Every repertoire in the discovery cohort had been generated on one and the same sequencing platform. Class I and class II HLA loci were covered by the typing at four-digit resolution. Typing coverage differed by locus: A, B, C, DRB1 and DQB1 were typed in roughly 620-630 donors, DQA1 in 500 to 550, DPA1 in around 580, and DPB1 in just under 490. About five DR-DQ haplotypes were treated as single units for association and clustering because of strong linkage in the cohort. Across some 400 genotyped donors of the cohort, an average of about 200,000 unique TCR beta nucleotide sequences per donor were sequenced, and roughly 17% of those sequences were non-productive.

Details on this clone: What antigen it recognizes has not been identified. Per-nucleotide qualities are absent, and no much larger clonotype sits a single base away.

The CDR3 measures 16 amino acids from cysteine to phenylalanine. Just CDR3 DNA is preserved here, 48 bases in frame from base 1. CDR1 SGHAT and CDR2 FQDESV are derived from the germline V gene (reference sequence). From V the trimming removes 3 bases and from J it removes 4 bases, while the gene matches leave 5 bases of the junction unaccounted for. The cohort was made up of several hundred healthy bone marrow donors. At the time of sampling, every cohort member was nominally healthy, though immune exposures that went unrecorded were likely present. The donor tested CMV seropositive, placing the donor among the approximately 290 seropositive members of the cohort. A peripheral blood sample was collected from each donor, and TCR beta sequencing was performed on peripheral blood mononuclear cells. Genomic DNA extraction from the blood cell samples was performed with the Qiagen DNeasy Blood Extraction Kit.

Library creation used the immunoSEQ multiplex PCR assay. For the multiplex PCR, a mixture combining 60 forward primers for TCR Vbeta segments and 13 reverse primers for TCR Jbeta segments was used. Amplification of the CDR3 region of rearranged TCR beta genes was performed with a multiplex PCR assay on genomic DNA. The Illumina HiSeq System was used to sequence the amplified TCR beta libraries as 87-base-pair reads. The paper's processing steps were these. In a later analysis, some 80 million unique TCR beta chains were counted across the 690 or so repertoires, and roughly 11 million of these chains were shared by at least two donors. Raw reads were error-corrected and collapsed into unique sequences with a nearest-neighbor algorithm that merged closely related sequences to remove PCR and sequencing errors. V, D and J gene segments were assigned by aligning CDR3 sequences to IMGT reference sequences. For a sequence to be retained, a match of at least six nucleotides was required to both a V gene segment and a J gene segment. A rearrangement counted as productive if the CDR3 had no stop codons and remained in frame with V and J, and every other rearrangement counted as non-productive. Following IMGT convention, CDR3 was defined as the stretch from the second conserved V-encoded cysteine up to the conserved J-encoded phenylalanine. In an earlier analysis of around 640 of the donors, sequences lacking an unambiguous match to a single V gene segment were excluded. An earlier analysis of 587 of the donors classified V segments as functional when productive rearrangements were above 56.7% and as segregating when the standard deviation between donors was above 5%. A statistical classification framework was developed to diagnose cytomegalovirus status using the catalog of TCR beta chain sequences. In a later analysis, V and J genes were assigned by comparing TCR nucleotide sequences against IMGT/GENE-DB human TR gene sequences. The TCRdist pipeline was used in a later analysis to assign CDR3 sequences and most-parsimonious VDJ recombination scenarios. In a later analysis, each TCR beta chain was defined by its CDR3 amino acid sequence together with its V-gene family, and reads lacking a unique V-gene family were excluded. A later analysis removed 592 highly shared, low-generation-probability nucleotide sequences to deal with suspected cross-contamination and a sequencing artifact. A later analysis calculated a clonal expansion index for each public chain from normalized within-repertoire ranks of inferred template counts. In a later analysis, generation probabilities were computed with a VDJ recombination model fitted to out-of-frame rearrangements, and the resulting probabilities were checked against IGoR. A later analysis scored TCR-TCR, TCR-HLA and TCR-CMV co-occurrence with hypergeometric tests, applying a repertoire-size bias correction to TCR pairs. In a later analysis, false discovery rates were estimated by permuting HLA or CMV assignments 20 times. In a later analysis, co-occurring TCRs were grouped using DBSCAN, with TCRdist sequence similarity added in when clustering inside HLA-allele-positive subsets. Repertoires with fewer than 30,000 or more than 120,000 public chains, plus five repertoires with anomalous nucleotide sharing, were excluded from co-occurrence clustering. TCRdb re-hosts the immuneACCESS table, in-frame sequences only. Its copies lack some clones; in the studies checked, an unresolved V gene accounts for under half of them, and the cause for the rest is not known. That table gives V, J and clone size, and the DNA gave D and trimming. The sample table contains approximately 120,000 clones; only one count was recorded for more than 65% of them. About 12% of the sample comes from the top ten.

Points the paper makes about the study in general: A later genetic analysis associated a missense DCLRE1C variant with V-gene and J-gene trimming of TCR beta chains, and an independent cohort replicated the association. Most TCR sequences were observed very rarely across donors, whereas some public TCRs were present in many individuals. In vitro tests confirmed that a few of the cytomegalovirus-associated TCR beta chains recognize cytomegalovirus antigens. A later analysis found that TCR association rates varied across HLA loci, with DRB1 alleles showing the most associated TCRs and HLA-C alleles the fewest. This cohort had only TCR beta chains sequenced, and the lack of alpha or paired-chain data limited which features could be detected. For the cohort, immune exposure information was limited to CMV serostatus. A total of about 150 TCR beta chains were listed by the study as associated with cytomegalovirus. A later analysis reported that several top co-occurrence clusters appeared linked to parvovirus B19, influenza, CMV and Epstein-Barr virus. Because the 87-base-pair reads could not distinguish some IMGT-functional V segments, including TRBV6-2 and TRBV6-3, those segments were excluded. The authors suggested that the approach could potentially be extended to other disease states and immunological phenotypes. In a later genetic analysis, fewer N-insertions in productive TCRs were reported among donors in an Asian-associated ancestry cluster than the approximately 630-donor mean. Because HLA typing was unavailable for some donors at each locus, only the typed subset was used in association tests. Cytomegalovirus status was reported to be diagnosed by the classifier with high specificity and sensitivity in both the original and validation cohorts. A further reported finding was that TCR beta sequences accurately predicted the HLA-A and HLA-B alleles for most subjects in the first cohort. Linkage disequilibrium might explain the correlated functional status among segregating V segments, but an unknown experimental factor could not be excluded. Roughly uniform sequencing depth across donors was assumed in presence/absence analyses, although this assumption may not hold. A cluster of highly shared sequence variants was judged likely to represent a technical artifact of the sequencing pipeline. Assigning TCR associations to individual alleles was difficult when HLA alleles, especially DR and DQ, strongly co-occurred. Compared with equally common non-associated chains, HLA-associated TCR beta chains in a later analysis were more clonally expanded and had lower generation probabilities. A later analysis found that most CMV-associated TCR beta chains appeared HLA-restricted, with HLA associations seemingly driven largely by CMV exposure. In an earlier analysis of some 500 of the donors, most TCR beta V segments were observed in productive rearrangements about 90% or about 30% of the time, broadly matching IMGT annotations. Fewer than 20 rarely observed V segments, including chromosome 9 orphons, were excluded from the earlier analysis of approximately 500 of the donors because counts were too low. At a false discovery rate of 0.05, a later analysis linked around 17,000 TCR beta sequences to specific HLA alleles.

Recombination joined TRBV11-1 with TRBJ2-3, and TRBD2 matches 12 of the central bases. The clonotype originates from a woman aged 60-75 years in good health and CMV-seropositive. Sequenced sample: PBMCs. The CDR3 protein: CASSFLPSGGADTQYF. The nucleotides read TGTGCCAGCAGCTTTCTCCCTAGCGGGGGGGCAGATACGCAGTATTTT.